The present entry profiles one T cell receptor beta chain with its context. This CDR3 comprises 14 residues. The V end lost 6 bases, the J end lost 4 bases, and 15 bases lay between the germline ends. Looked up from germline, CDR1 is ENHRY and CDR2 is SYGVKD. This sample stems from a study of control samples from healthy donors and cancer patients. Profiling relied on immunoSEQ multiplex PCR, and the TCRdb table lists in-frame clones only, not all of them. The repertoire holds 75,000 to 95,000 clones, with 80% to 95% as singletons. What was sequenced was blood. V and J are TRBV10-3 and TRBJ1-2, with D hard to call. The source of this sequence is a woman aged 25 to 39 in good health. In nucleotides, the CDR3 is TGTGCCATCAGGTATCAGGATATAGGCTATGGCTACACCTTC. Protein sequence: CAIRYQDIGYGYTF.